These 31 T cell receptor beta chains were all obtained from the same sample, sequenced in a study of blood T cell repertoires in COVID-19 (dated by TCRdb to the early 2020s). The library was prepared using the immunoSEQ multiplex PCR assay. The immuneACCESS repertoire file appears here via TCRdb, limited to in-frame rearrangements. These files lack a portion of the clones; in checked studies, under half of the deficit traces to unresolved V genes, and the cause of the others is not known. The sample table records a few hundred thousand clones; about 86% of these occur just once. Together, the top ten hold roughly 9.4% of the sample. The sample taken for sequencing was PBMCs or T cells enriched from blood (not recorded which). Source of these receptors: a woman aged 45 to 65 who had recovered from COVID-19.

V and J are TRBV7-9 and TRBJ1-2, with D maybe TRBD1 (5 bases). Germline CDR1 and CDR2: SEHNR and FQNEAQ (reference sequence). V was cut by 2 bases and J by 4 bases, with 14 bases left in between. The CDR3 length is 15 residues. For the CDR3, the DNA is TGTGCCAGCAGCTTAAAAGGGGCCGACCTCTATGGCTACACCTTC. Protein product: CASSLKGADLYGYTF. The full variable domain, in which reference TRBV7-9 and TRBJ1-2 provide the parts outside the CDR3, is DTGVSQNPRHKITKRGQNVTFRCDPISEHNRLYWYRQTLGQGPEFLTYFQNEAQLEKSRLLSDRFSAERPKGSFSTLEIQRTEQGDSAMYLCASSLKGADLYGYTFGSGTRLTVV.

This chain joins TRBV9 and TRBJ1-5, with a tentative D call TRBD1 (6 bases). Per germline, CDR1 SGDLS and CDR2 YYNGEE. V dropped 3 bases and J dropped 0 bases, with 10 bases sitting between them. The CDR3 runs 15 residues. The CDR3 DNA sequence: TGTGCCAGCAGCGAGGGGGTATATAGCAATCAGCCCCAGCATTTT. This translates into CASSEGVYSNQPQHF.

CDR3 bases: TGCAGTGCTAGTTTGGCCCCAAACATTCAGTACTTC. Its protein product is CSASLAPNIQYF. J is TRBJ2-4 and V is TRBV20-1; D is unclear. Trimming took off 3 bases at V and 6 bases at J, with 9 bases between the two ends. CDR1 and CDR2 (germline): DFQATT, SNEGSKA (reference sequence). CDR3 length: 12 amino acids.

The chain links TRBV6-4 to TRBJ2-3; 8 bases agree with TRBD2. This CDR3 spans 16 amino acids. Trimming at V came to 0 bases and at J to 2 bases, leaving 4 bases not matched to a gene. The germline CDR1 and CDR2 sequences are MRHNA and SNTAGT. CDR3 protein: CASSDSPGGATDTQYF. CDR3 nucleotide sequence: TGTGCCAGCAGTGACTCTCCCGGGGGGGCCACAGATACGCAGTATTTT.

The chain recombines TRBV5-1 with TRBJ1-1; D gene uncertain. This CDR3 is built from 18 residues. Per the germline V gene, CDR1 is SGHRS and CDR2 is YFSETQ. V was cut by 3 bases and J by 1 base, with 22 bases left in between. CDR3 protein: CASSWRTHLLRENTEAFF. DNA of the CDR3: TGCGCCAGCAGCTGGAGGACTCACCTTTTACGAGAGAACACTGAAGCTTTCTTT.

This clone was counted between two and nine times. CDR3 residues: CSASPFFEQYF. CDR3 nucleotide sequence: TGCAGTGCTTCCCCCTTCTTCGAGCAGTACTTC. The chain couples TRBV20-1 to TRBJ2-7; no definite D call. This CDR3 region has 11 residues. Germline V gives CDR1 DFQATT, CDR2 SNEGSKA (reference sequence). Trimming cost V 5 bases and J 6 bases, with 11 bases left between them.

The rearrangement links TRBV30 to TRBJ2-7, with 8 bases matching TRBD1. Germline assignment: CDR1 GTSNPN and CDR2 SVGIG (reference sequence). The CDR3 sequence is 13 residues long. The V segment lost 3 bases and the J segment 3 bases; nucleotides outside the gene matches: 4. CDR3 region: CAWSTGGYYEQYF. The CDR3 DNA reads TGTGCCTGGAGCACAGGGGGGTACTACGAGCAGTACTTC.

V and J are TRBV6-5 and TRBJ1-1, with D unclear. The CDR3 has 14 amino acids. Trimming cost V 2 bases and J 1 base, with 8 bases left between them. Per the germline V gene, CDR1 is MNHEY and CDR2 is SVGAGI. CDR3 sequence reads: CASSYREANTEAFF. In nucleotides, the CDR3 is TGTGCCAGCAGTTACCGGGAAGCGAACACTGAAGCTTTCTTT.

The V gene is TRBV30, the J gene TRBJ2-7; D possibly corresponds to TRBD2 (6 bases). The CDR3 is 12 amino acids. The germline gives CDR1 GTSNPN, CDR2 SVGIG (reference sequence). Between the trimmed V and J ends, which lost 5 bases and 2 bases, there was a span of 10 bases. The CDR3 spells CAWGRSTYEQYF. The DNA for the CDR3 is TGTGCCTGGGGGAGGTCGACCTACGAGCAGTACTTC.

The J gene is TRBJ2-2, the V gene TRBV5-1, with D possibly matching TRBD1 (6 bases). CDR1 SGHRS and CDR2 YFSETQ come from the germline V gene. The CDR3 has 15 amino acids. V lost 4 bases and J lost 0, with 10 bases in between. This CDR3 is CASSGTRANTGELFF. The CDR3 coding sequence is TGCGCCAGCAGCGGGACACGAGCGAACACCGGGGAGCTGTTTTTT.

The J gene is TRBJ2-5, the V gene TRBV5-1; 9 bases are shared with TRBD2. The V gene's germline CDR1 is SGHRS and CDR2 YFSETQ. The length of the CDR3 is 15 residues. The V and J ends lost 4 bases and 5 bases, in that order; junction bases with no gene match: 9. This CDR3 reads CASSVSGGTMETQYF. As DNA, the CDR3 is TGCGCCAGCAGCGTTAGCGGGGGAACGATGGAGACCCAGTACTTC.

V gene TRBV7-2 combines with J gene TRBJ1-5; 7 positions agree with TRBD1. The germline gives CDR1 SGHTA, CDR2 FQGNSA. The CDR3 extends over 15 amino acids. The trim removed 1 base at V and 7 bases at J, leaving 7 bases unmatched. The CDR3 spells CASSLGDRVEQPQHF. Written as DNA, the CDR3 is TGTGCCAGCAGCTTAGGAGACAGGGTCGAGCAGCCCCAGCATTTT.

This rearrangement joins TRBV15 to TRBJ2-7; TRBD1 agrees at 8 bases. Germline V lookup: CDR1 LNHNV, CDR2 YYDKDF (reference sequence). The V gene end was trimmed by 0 bases and the J gene end by 4 bases; junction bases not matched to a gene: 20. There are 20 residues in the CDR3. CDR3 residues: CATSRDMGRGPELTAYEQYF. In nucleotides, the CDR3 is TGTGCCACCAGCAGAGATATGGGCAGGGGGCCAGAACTCACCGCTTACGAGCAGTACTTC.

The chain combines TRBV28 with TRBJ1-6; perhaps TRBD1 as D (6 bases). CDR3 length: 15 amino acids. Trimming cost V 4 bases and J 8 bases, with 15 bases left between them. The V gene's germline CDR1 is MDHEN and CDR2 SYDVKM. CDR3 DNA sequence: TGTGCCAGCAGTTCGTGGGGGGGCATCGATTCACCCCTCCACTTT. It codes for CASSSWGGIDSPLHF.

The chain is built from TRBV2 and TRBJ1-4; the match to TRBD1 covers 7 bases. Germline V gene data show CDR1 as SNHLY and CDR2 as FYNNEI. CDR3 length equals 15 residues. The junction had 7 bases not matched to a gene; V was cut back by 5 bases and J by 4 bases. The CDR3 nucleotides are TGTGCCAGCAGTCCCAGGGCAGGGGGTAATGAAAAACTGTTTTTT. Translation gives CASSPRAGGNEKLFF.

The rearrangement joins TRBV28 to TRBJ2-7, with 7 bases identical to TRBD1. CDR1 is MDHEN, CDR2 SYDVKM, per germline. V shed 5 bases and J 3 bases; nucleotides not matched to a gene: 4. The CDR3 spans 13 residues. The CDR3 DNA is TGTGCCAGCAGTCGACAGGGAGTCTACGAGCAGTACTTC. It encodes CASSRQGVYEQYF. Full variable domain (missing parts from reference TRBV28 and TRBJ2-7): DVKVTQSSRYLVKRTGEKVFLECVQDMDHENMFWYRQDPGLGLRLIYFSYDVKMKEKGDIPEGYSVSREKKERFSLILESASTNQTSMYLCASSRQGVYEQYFGPGTRLTVT.

The count of this clone is one. The chain recombines TRBV10-3 with TRBJ1-1; weak D call: TRBD1 (6 bases). The CDR3 contains 15 residues. Deletions cut 3 bases from V and 5 bases from J, with 16 bases between. Germline assignment: CDR1 ENHRY and CDR2 SYGVKD. The CDR3 here is CAISDSGRGGTEAFF. The CDR3, as DNA: TGTGCCATCAGTGATAGTGGCAGGGGAGGGACTGAAGCTTTCTTT.

This chain connects TRBV6-5 to TRBJ1-4, with D tentatively TRBD1 (6 bases). V dropped 6 bases and J dropped 0 bases, with 11 bases sitting between them. Germline CDR1 and CDR2: MNHEY and SVGAGI. This CDR3 has 15 residues. CDR3 coding DNA: TGTGCCAGCAGCCTCAGGGGTACAACTAATGAAAAACTGTTTTTT. Amino acid sequence: CASSLRGTTNEKLFF.

The J gene is TRBJ2-2, the V gene TRBV19; TRBD2 matches 7 bases. The germline V gene has CDR1 LNHDA and CDR2 SQIVND (reference sequence). The J segment lost 5 bases and the V segment lost 4 bases, leaving 7 bases of the junction unmatched. The CDR3 length is 15 residues. The DNA of the CDR3 is TGTGCCAGTAGTACAGGACTAGTTCGGACCGGGGAGCTGTTTTTT. This codes for CASSTGLVRTGELFF.

The V call is TRBV4-1, the J call TRBJ2-2, with D possibly TRBD1 on 6 matching bases. Germline lookup yields CDR1 MGHRA and CDR2 YSYEKL. With 0 bases removed from V and 5 bases from J, the gap between germline ends came to 13 bases. This CDR3 has 16 amino acids. This CDR3 reads CASSQDRTVRTGELFF. CDR3 bases: TGCGCCAGCAGCCAAGATCGGACAGTTAGGACCGGGGAGCTGTTTTTT.

The chain uses TRBV15 and TRBJ1-1; a possible D gene is TRBD1 (6 bases). Trimming took 8 bases from V and 4 from J, leaving 17 bases between them. CDR3 size: 14 residues. In germline, CDR1 is LNHNV, CDR2 YYDKDF (reference sequence). CDR3 loop: CATSGDIRLTEAFF. CDR3 sequence (DNA): TGTGCCACCTCAGGGGACATCAGACTCACTGAAGCTTTCTTT.

This clone has only a few counts. The rearrangement uses TRBV10-2 and TRBJ1-5, with D perhaps matching TRBD1 (6 bases). V gave up 5 bases and J gave up 4 bases, with 12 bases separating them. Germline lookup yields CDR1 WSHSY and CDR2 SAAADI. This CDR3 has 14 amino acids. The CDR3 loop reads CASSPTTGNQPQHF. CDR3 DNA: TGCGCCAGCAGTCCGACGACAGGTAATCAGCCCCAGCATTTT.

V usage is TRBV7-9 and J usage is TRBJ1-2; the match to TRBD1 covers 7 bases. Germline loops: CDR1 SEHNR, CDR2 FQNEAQ (reference sequence). The CDR3 consists of 14 residues. Germline trimming cut 5 bases from V and 4 bases from J; bases unmatched to any gene: 7. CDR3 bases: TGTGCCAGCAGCATCCGGGACAGCATCTATGGCTACACCTTC. Translation gives CASSIRDSIYGYTF.

This sequence joins TRBV28 and TRBJ1-1, with 9 bases fitting TRBD1. The CDR3 totals 12 residues. Germline assignment: CDR1 MDHEN and CDR2 SYDVKM. J gave up 11 bases and V 5 bases, and 6 bases lay outside the gene matches. CDR3 in amino acids: CASSGTGRLAFF. The CDR3 DNA follows: TGTGCCAGCAGTGGGACAGGGCGGTTGGCTTTCTTT.

This rearrangement joins TRBV7-3 to TRBJ1-1; possibly TRBD1 for D (6 bases). CDR1 and CDR2 (germline): SGHTA, FQGTGA. The germline V and J ends were trimmed by 0 bases and 8 bases, with 22 bases remaining between them. This CDR3 has 17 amino acids. Written as DNA, the CDR3 is TGTGCCAGCAGCTTAACCCCCCACGGTGGGCAGGGGTGGGAAGCTTTCTTT. It specifies CASSLTPHGGQGWEAFF.

The chain has TRBV18 and TRBJ2-5; maybe TRBD2 (6 bases). The CDR3 is 13 amino acids. V shed 4 bases and J shed 5 bases, with 11 bases lying between them. The germline V gene encodes CDR1 KGHSH and CDR2 LQKENI. CDR3 bases: TGTGCCAGCTCACGAGGGGCGGGGGAGACCCAGTACTTC. It translates to CASSRGAGETQYF.

The rearrangement uses TRBV2 and TRBJ1-5; possibly TRBD1 for D (5 bases). The CDR3 consists of 15 residues. V dropped 6 bases and J dropped 0 bases, with 12 bases sitting between them. Germline loops: CDR1 SNHLY, CDR2 FYNNEI. In nucleotides, the CDR3 is TGTGCCAGCAGCGCAGGGCGATATAGCAATCAGCCCCAGCATTTT. It yields the protein CASSAGRYSNQPQHF.

In its sample, this clone was seen once. The chain recombines TRBV25-1 with TRBJ1-1; possible D gene TRBD1, 6 bases. The length of the CDR3 is 14 residues. Germline assignment: CDR1 MGHDK and CDR2 SYGVNS. V lost 3 bases to trimming and J lost 1 base, with 9 bases between them. The CDR3 is CASSDGTKNTEAFF. For the CDR3, the DNA is TGTGCCAGCAGTGATGGGACAAAGAACACTGAAGCTTTCTTT.

A few counts support this clone. CDR3 in amino acids: CASSQTGYEQYF. The CDR3 coding sequence is TGTGCCAGCAGCCAGACAGGGTATGAGCAGTACTTC. The chain is built from TRBV7-6 and TRBJ2-7; 7 nucleotides match TRBD1. Germline CDR1 is SGHVS and CDR2 is FNYEAQ. Germline trimming cut 5 bases from V and 7 bases from J; bases unmatched to any gene: 5. CDR3 length: 12 residues.

The rearrangement joins TRBV18 to TRBJ2-1, with 9 bases aligning to TRBD1. This CDR3 has 15 amino acids. Per the germline V gene, CDR1 is KGHSH and CDR2 is LQKENI. The junction had 7 bases not matched to a gene; V was cut back by 2 bases and J by 8 bases. The CDR3 sequence: CASSPRTGEVHEQFF. CDR3 coding DNA: TGTGCCAGCTCACCAAGGACAGGGGAGGTCCATGAGCAGTTCTTC. The variable domain in full, with the rest retrieved from reference TRBV18 and TRBJ2-1, is NAGVMQNPRHLVRRRGQEARLRCSPMKGHSHVYWYRQLPEEGLKFMVYLQKENIIDESGMPKERFSAEFPKEGPSILRIQQVVRGDSAAYFCASSPRTGEVHEQFFGPGTRLTVL.

The chain combines TRBV11-3 with TRBJ2-1; D gene unclear. CDR1 is SGHNT, CDR2 YENEEA, per germline. V lost 1 base, J lost 7 bases, and 5 bases lay in between. The CDR3 spans 12 residues. In nucleotides, the CDR3 is TGTGCCAGCAGCTTAGGAGTGAATGAGCAGTTCTTC. Translating gives CASSLGVNEQFF. Full variable domain (missing parts from reference TRBV11-3 and TRBJ2-1): EAGVVQSPRYKIIEKKQPVAFWCNPISGHNTLYWYLQNLGQGPELLIRYENEEAVDDSQLPKDRFSAERLKGVDSTLKIQPAELGDSAVYLCASSLGVNEQFFGPGTRLTVL.